This TCR beta chain was sequenced in a study of T-cell reconstitution after alpha-beta-depleted transplantation in children. Study-wide results and caveats: T-cell numbers and diversity, one year after transplant, stemmed largely from T cells that were newly produced. Several hundred rapidly expanded clones from non-depleted graft cells reportedly supplied alpha-beta T cells about two months post-transplant. Where some patients showed high TCRbeta diversity at day 60, it came from recipient T cells and thymic progenitors that had survived.

The authors prepared the TCRbeta library with unique molecular identifiers. TCRdb used MiXCR to reprocess the PCR reads, holding one entry per CDR3 protein. This sample has 610,000 or so distinct CDR3 sequences, with over 25% found just once. Concerning this clonotype itself: Its antigen is unknown.

Germline CDR1 LNHNV, CDR2 YYDKDF (reference sequence). V lost 5 bases, J lost 6 bases, and 4 bases stayed unmatched. The CDR3 is made up of 12 amino acids. This specimen consisted of PBMCs, obtained before TCRalphabeta/CD19-depleted stem cell transplant. The rearrangement joins TRBV15 to TRBJ2-7; 7 positions match TRBD2. The clonotype was recovered from a boy in the first two years of life with Wiskott-Aldrich syndrome, due to receive a stem cell transplant. CDR3 amino acids: CATSAGLVEQYF. CDR3 nucleotides: TGTGCCACCAGCGCCGGACTAGTCGAGCAGTACTTC.